This T cell receptor beta chain stems from a study of early T cells in non-severe SARS-CoV-2 infection. MiXCR, run by TCRdb on the 5' RACE reads, gives a single entry per CDR3 protein. The sample consists of some 64,000 distinct CDR3 sequences, over 20% of them appearing once. The sequence derives from an adult who was a healthcare worker with PCR-confirmed SARS-CoV-2 infection or an uninfected control (not recorded which). The source material was whole blood, sampled at baseline.

This CDR3 reads CASRTSGGTDTQYF. The CDR3, as DNA: TGTGCCAGCAGGACTAGCGGGGGCACAGATACGCAGTATTTT. The chain links TRBV7-2 to TRBJ2-3, with 11 bases aligning to TRBD2. V lost 6 bases and J lost 1; bases outside the gene matches: 0. The CDR3 runs to 14 residues. In germline, CDR1 is SGHTA, CDR2 FQGNSA.